This T cell receptor beta chain was sequenced during a study of regulatory T cells in long-lasting Graves disease. Looked up from germline, CDR1 is SQVTM and CDR2 is ANQGSEA. This CDR3 is built from 16 residues. V lost 1 base, J lost 2 bases, and 2 bases stayed unmatched. Time point meaning: newly diagnosed GD, antithyroid drugs for less than 3 months. Construction of the TCR library relied on RNA isolated from PBMCs. Libraries of TCR beta came from iRepertoire HTBI primers plus Arm-PCR of CDR3 regions. TCRdb re-derived calls from the multiplex PCR reads in MiXCR, one entry per CDR3 protein. The sample has under 700,000 distinct CDR3 sequences; more than 15% are singletons. This clonotype was counted at least ten times. The antigen is undetermined. Study results and caveats: Persistent patients had more shared public clonotypes (about 2,700) than new patients (about 870).

This sample also belongs to another study, concerning T cells in Graves' hyperthyroidism and ophthalmopathy. This second study says: Peripheral blood also featured most of the thyroid clonotypes expanded above 0.001.

This receptor was taken from a woman in her forties or fifties with Graves disease. The J gene is TRBJ2-1, the V gene TRBV29-1; TRBD2 matches 13 bases. Material: peripheral blood mononuclear cells (PBMCs), obtained at new diagnosis, from a patient treated with antithyroid drugs. CDR3 DNA sequence: TGCAGCGTTGAAGGTGGACTAGCGGGGGCCTACAATGAGCAGTTCTTC. It translates to CSVEGGLAGAYNEQFF.